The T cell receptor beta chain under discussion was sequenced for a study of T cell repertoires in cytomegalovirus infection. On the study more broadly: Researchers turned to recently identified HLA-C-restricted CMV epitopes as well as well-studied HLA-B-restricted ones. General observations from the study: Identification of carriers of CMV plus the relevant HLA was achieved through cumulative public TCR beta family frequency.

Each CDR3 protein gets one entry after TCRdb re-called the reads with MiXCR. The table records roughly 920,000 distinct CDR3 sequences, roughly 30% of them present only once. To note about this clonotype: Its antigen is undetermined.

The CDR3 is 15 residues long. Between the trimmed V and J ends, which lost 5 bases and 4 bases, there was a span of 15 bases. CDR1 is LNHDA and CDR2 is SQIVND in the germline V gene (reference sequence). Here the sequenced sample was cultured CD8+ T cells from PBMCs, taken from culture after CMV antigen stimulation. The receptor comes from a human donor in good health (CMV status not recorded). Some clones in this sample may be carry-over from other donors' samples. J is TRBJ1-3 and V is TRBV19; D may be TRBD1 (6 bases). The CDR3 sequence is CASSPLRQEGNTIYF. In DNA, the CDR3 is TGTGCCAGTAGTCCGCTACGACAGGAAGGAAACACCATATATTTT.